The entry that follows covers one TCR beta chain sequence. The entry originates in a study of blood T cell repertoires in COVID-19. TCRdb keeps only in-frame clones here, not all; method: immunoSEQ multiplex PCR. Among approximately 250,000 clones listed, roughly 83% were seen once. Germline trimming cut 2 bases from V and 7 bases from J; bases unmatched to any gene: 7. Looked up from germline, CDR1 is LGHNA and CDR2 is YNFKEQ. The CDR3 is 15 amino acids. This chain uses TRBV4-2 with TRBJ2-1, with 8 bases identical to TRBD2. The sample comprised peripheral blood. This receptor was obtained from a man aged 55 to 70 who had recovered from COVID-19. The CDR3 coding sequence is TGTGCCAGCAGCCAATCGACGGGAGGGAGGAATGAGCAGTTCTTC. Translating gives CASSQSTGGRNEQFF.